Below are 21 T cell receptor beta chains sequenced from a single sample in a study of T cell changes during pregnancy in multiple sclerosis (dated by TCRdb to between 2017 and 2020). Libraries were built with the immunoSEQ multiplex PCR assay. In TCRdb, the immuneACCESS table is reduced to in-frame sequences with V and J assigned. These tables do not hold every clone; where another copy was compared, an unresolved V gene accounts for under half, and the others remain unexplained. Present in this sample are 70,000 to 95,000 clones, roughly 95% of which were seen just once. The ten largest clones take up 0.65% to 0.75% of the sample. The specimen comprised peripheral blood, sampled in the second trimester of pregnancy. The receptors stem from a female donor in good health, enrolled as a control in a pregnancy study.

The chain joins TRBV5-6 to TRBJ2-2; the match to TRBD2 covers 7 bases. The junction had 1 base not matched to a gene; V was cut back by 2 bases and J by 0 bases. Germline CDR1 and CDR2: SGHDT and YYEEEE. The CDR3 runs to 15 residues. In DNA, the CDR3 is TGTGCCAGCAGCTTCGGGGGGACGAACACCGGGGAGCTGTTTTTT. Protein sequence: CASSFGGTNTGELFF.

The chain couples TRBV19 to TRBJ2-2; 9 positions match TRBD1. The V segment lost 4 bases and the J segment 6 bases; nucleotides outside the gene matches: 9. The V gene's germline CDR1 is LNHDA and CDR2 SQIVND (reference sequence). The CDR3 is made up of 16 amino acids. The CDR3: CASSTPGTGFAGELFF. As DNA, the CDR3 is TGTGCCAGTAGTACCCCCGGGACAGGGTTCGCCGGGGAGCTGTTTTTT.

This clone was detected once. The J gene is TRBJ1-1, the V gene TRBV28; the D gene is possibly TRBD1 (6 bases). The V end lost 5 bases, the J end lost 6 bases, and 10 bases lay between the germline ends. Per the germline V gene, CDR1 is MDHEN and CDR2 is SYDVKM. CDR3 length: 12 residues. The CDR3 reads CASSQQGPEAFF. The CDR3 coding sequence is TGTGCCAGCAGTCAACAGGGCCCTGAAGCTTTCTTT.

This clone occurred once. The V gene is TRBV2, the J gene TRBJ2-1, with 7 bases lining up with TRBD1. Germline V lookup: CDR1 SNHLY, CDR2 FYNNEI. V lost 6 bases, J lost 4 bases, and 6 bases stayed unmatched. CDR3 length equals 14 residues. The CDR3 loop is CASSGGTAYNEQFF. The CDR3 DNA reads TGTGCCAGCAGCGGTGGGACAGCTTACAATGAGCAGTTCTTC.

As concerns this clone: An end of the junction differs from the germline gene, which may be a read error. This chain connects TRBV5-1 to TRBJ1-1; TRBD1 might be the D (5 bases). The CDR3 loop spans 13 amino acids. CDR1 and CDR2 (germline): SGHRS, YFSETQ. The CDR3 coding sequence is TGCGCCAGCAGCTTGGAGGGGCTCCCTGAGGCTTTCTTT. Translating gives CASSLEGLPEAFF. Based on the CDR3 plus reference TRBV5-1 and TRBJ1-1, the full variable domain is KAGVTQTPRYLIKTRGQQVTLSCSPISGHRSVSWYQQTPGQGLQFLFEYFSETQRNKGNFPGRFSGRQFSNSRSEMNVSTLELGDSALYLCASSLEGLPEAFFGQGTRLTVV.

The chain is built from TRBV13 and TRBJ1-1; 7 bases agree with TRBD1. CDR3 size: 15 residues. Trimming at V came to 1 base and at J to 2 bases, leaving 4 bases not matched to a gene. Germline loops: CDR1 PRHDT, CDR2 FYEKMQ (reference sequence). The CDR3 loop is CASSLEGQLNTEAFF. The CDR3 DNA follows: TGTGCCAGCAGCTTAGAGGGACAGCTAAACACTGAAGCTTTCTTT.

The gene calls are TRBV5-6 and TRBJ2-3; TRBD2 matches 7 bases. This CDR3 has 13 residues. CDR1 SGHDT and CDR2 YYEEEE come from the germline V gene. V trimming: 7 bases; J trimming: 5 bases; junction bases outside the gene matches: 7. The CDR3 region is CASARLAKDTQYF. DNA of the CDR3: TGTGCCAGCGCAAGACTAGCAAAAGATACGCAGTATTTT.

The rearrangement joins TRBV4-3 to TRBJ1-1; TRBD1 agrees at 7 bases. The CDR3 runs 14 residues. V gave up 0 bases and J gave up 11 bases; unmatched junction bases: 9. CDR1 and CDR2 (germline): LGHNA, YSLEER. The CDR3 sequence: CASSQDIATTGAFF. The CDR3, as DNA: TGCGCCAGCAGCCAAGATATTGCGACGACAGGGGCTTTCTTT.

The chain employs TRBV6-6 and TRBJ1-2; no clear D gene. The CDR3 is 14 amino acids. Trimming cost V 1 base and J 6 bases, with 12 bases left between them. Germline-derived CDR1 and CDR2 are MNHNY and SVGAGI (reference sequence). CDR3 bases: TGTGCCAGCAGTTACTTGGTAGAGGTGAATGGCTACACCTTC. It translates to CASSYLVEVNGYTF.

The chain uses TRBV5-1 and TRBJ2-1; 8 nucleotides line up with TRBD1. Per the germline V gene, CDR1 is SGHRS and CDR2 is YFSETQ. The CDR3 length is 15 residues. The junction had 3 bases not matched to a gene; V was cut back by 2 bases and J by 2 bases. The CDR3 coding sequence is TGCGCCAGCAGCTTACCGGGACAGGCCTACAATGAGCAGTTCTTC. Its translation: CASSLPGQAYNEQFF.

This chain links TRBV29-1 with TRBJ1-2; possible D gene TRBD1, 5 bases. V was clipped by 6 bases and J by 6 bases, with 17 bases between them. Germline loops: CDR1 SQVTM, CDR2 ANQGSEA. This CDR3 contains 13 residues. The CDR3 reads CSVRTGGDHGYTF. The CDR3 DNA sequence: TGCAGCGTGCGAACGGGAGGGGACCATGGCTACACCTTC.

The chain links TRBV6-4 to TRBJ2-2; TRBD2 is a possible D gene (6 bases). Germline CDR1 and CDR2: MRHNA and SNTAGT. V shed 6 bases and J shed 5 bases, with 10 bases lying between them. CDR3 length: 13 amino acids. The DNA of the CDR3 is TGTGCCAGCAGCGGGAGCGAAACCGGGGAGCTGTTTTTT. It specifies CASSGSETGELFF.

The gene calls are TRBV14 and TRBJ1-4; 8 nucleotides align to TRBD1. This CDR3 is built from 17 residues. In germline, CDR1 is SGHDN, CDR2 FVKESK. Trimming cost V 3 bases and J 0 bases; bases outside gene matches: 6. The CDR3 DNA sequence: TGTGCCAGCAGCCAGGGGACAGGCGTTGCAACTAATGAAAAACTGTTTTTT. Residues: CASSQGTGVATNEKLFF. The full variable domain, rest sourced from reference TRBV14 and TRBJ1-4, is EAGVTQFPSHSVIEKGQTVTLRCDPISGHDNLYWYRRVMGKEIKFLLHFVKESKQDESGMPNNRFLAERTGGTYSTLKVQPAELEDSGVYFCASSQGTGVATNEKLFFGSGTQLSVL.

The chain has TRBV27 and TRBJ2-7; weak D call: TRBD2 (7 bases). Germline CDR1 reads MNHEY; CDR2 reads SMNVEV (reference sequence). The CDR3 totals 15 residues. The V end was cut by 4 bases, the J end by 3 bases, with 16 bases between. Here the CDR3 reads CASSSKGGNVYEQYF. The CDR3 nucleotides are TGTGCCAGCAGTTCCAAGGGGGGGAATGTCTACGAGCAGTACTTC.

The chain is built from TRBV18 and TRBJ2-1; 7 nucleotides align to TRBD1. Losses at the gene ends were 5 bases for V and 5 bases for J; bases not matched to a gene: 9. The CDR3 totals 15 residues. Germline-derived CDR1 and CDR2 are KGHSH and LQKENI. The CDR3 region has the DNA TGTGCCAGCTCATCCACAGGGGCCCACGACAATGAGCAGTTCTTC. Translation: CASSSTGAHDNEQFF.

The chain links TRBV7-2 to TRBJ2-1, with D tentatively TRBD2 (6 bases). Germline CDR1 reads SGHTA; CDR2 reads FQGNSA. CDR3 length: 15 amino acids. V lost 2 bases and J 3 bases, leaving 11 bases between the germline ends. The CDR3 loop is CASSLTLGGYNEQFF. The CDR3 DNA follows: TGTGCCAGCAGCTTAACGCTCGGGGGCTACAATGAGCAGTTCTTC.

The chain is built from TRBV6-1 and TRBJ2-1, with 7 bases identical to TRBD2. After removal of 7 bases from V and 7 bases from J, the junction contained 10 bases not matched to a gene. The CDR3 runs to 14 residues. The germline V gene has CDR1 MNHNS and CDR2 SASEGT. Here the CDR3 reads CASITPGGLNEQFF. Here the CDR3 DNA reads TGTGCCAGCATCACTCCGGGAGGACTAAATGAGCAGTTCTTC.

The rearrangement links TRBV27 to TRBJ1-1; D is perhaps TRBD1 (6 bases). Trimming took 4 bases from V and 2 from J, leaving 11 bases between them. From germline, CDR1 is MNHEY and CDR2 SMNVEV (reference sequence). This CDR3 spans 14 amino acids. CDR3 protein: CASSSGQINTEAFF. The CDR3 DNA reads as TGTGCCAGCAGTTCCGGACAGATAAACACTGAAGCTTTCTTT.

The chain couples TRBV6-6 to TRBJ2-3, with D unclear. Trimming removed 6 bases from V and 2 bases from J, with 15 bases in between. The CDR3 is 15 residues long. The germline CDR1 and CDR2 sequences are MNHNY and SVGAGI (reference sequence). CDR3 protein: CASSTGSQNTDTQYF. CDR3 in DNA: TGTGCCAGCAGCACCGGGTCCCAGAACACAGATACGCAGTATTTT.

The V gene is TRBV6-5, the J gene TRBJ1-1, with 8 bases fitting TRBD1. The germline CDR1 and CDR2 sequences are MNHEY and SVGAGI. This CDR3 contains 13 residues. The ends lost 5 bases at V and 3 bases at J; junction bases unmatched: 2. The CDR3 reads CASSPDRDTEAFF. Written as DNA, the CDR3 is TGTGCCAGCAGTCCGGACAGGGACACTGAAGCTTTCTTT.

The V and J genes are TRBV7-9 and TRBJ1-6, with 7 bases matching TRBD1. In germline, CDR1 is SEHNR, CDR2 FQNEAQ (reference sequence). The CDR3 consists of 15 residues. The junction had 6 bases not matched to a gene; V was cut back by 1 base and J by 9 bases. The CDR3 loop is CASSLGQGGASPLHF. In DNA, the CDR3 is TGTGCCAGCAGCTTAGGTCAAGGGGGCGCTTCACCCCTCCACTTT.